This TCR beta chain was recorded in a study of blood T cell repertoires in COVID-19. Across the study: From the United States, Italy and Spain came samples of acute and convalescent COVID-19. Nucleic acid was either cDNA or gDNA, and it came from T cells, B-cell-depleted T cells, or PBMCs.

The sample holds one count of this clone. Original processing notes: Scientists estimated how many nucleated cells there were by amplifying reference gene primers. Data came from immunoSEQ multiplex PCR; TCRdb stores just in-frame clones and leaves some out. V and J calls and clone size are given by that table; D and trimming were obtained from the DNA. The sample contains 99,000 or so clones, 75% to 85% of which appear only once. The J segment lost 7 bases and the V segment lost 0 bases, leaving 4 bases of the junction unmatched. The CDR3 extends over 16 amino acids. Per the germline V gene, CDR1 is MNHEY and CDR2 is SVGEGT.

This chain links TRBV6-2 or TRBV6-3 with TRBJ2-1; 12 positions agree with TRBD1. The TCR was taken from a woman in her 70s with acute or convalescent COVID-19. The sample consisted of peripheral blood. The CDR3 DNA sequence: TGTGCCAGCAGTTACTCGGGGACAGGGGGCCGAAATGAGCAGTTCTTC. Its protein is CASSYSGTGGRNEQFF.